The table lists the clone carrying this TCR beta chain with many counts. Its target is unknown. TCRdb re-derived calls from the reads in MiXCR, one entry per CDR3 protein. This sample yields about 100,000 distinct CDR3 sequences, of which 20% to 30% are seen a single time; about two fifths belongs to the top ten. In germline, CDR1 is DFQATT, CDR2 SNEGSKA (reference sequence). The germline V and J ends were trimmed by 2 bases and 6 bases, with 17 bases remaining between them. The length of the CDR3 is 15 residues. This sample stems from a study of T cell repertoires in cytomegalovirus infection. About the study: Public TCR beta signatures indicated both CMV infection and matching HLA type.

Findings of the study overall: The study found HLA-C-restricted CMV-specific TCR beta clonotypes dominating the ex vivo response. Accumulated public TCR beta family frequency recognized individuals carrying CMV together with the relevant HLA.

Sample: CD8+ T cells from PBMCs. This TCR derives from a human donor in good health (CMV status not recorded). Some clones in this sample may be carry-over from other donors' samples. V usage is TRBV20-1 and J usage is TRBJ1-5; D may be TRBD1 (6 bases). In nucleotides, the CDR3 is TGCAGTGCTAGATCATCTGGGGGGGGGCTTCAGCCCCAGCATTTT. It is translated as CSARSSGGGLQPQHF.